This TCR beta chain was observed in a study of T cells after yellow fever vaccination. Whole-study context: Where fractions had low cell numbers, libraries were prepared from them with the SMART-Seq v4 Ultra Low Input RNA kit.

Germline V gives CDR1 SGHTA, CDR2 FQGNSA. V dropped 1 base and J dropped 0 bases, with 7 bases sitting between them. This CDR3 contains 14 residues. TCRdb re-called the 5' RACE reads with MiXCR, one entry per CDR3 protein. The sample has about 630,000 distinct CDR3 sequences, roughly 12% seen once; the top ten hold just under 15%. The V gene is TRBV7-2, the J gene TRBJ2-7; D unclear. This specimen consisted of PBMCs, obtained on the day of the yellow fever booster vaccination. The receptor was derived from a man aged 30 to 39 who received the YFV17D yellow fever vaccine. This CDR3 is CASSLGWTSYEQYF. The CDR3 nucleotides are TGTGCCAGCAGCTTAGGTTGGACCTCCTACGAGCAGTACTTC.